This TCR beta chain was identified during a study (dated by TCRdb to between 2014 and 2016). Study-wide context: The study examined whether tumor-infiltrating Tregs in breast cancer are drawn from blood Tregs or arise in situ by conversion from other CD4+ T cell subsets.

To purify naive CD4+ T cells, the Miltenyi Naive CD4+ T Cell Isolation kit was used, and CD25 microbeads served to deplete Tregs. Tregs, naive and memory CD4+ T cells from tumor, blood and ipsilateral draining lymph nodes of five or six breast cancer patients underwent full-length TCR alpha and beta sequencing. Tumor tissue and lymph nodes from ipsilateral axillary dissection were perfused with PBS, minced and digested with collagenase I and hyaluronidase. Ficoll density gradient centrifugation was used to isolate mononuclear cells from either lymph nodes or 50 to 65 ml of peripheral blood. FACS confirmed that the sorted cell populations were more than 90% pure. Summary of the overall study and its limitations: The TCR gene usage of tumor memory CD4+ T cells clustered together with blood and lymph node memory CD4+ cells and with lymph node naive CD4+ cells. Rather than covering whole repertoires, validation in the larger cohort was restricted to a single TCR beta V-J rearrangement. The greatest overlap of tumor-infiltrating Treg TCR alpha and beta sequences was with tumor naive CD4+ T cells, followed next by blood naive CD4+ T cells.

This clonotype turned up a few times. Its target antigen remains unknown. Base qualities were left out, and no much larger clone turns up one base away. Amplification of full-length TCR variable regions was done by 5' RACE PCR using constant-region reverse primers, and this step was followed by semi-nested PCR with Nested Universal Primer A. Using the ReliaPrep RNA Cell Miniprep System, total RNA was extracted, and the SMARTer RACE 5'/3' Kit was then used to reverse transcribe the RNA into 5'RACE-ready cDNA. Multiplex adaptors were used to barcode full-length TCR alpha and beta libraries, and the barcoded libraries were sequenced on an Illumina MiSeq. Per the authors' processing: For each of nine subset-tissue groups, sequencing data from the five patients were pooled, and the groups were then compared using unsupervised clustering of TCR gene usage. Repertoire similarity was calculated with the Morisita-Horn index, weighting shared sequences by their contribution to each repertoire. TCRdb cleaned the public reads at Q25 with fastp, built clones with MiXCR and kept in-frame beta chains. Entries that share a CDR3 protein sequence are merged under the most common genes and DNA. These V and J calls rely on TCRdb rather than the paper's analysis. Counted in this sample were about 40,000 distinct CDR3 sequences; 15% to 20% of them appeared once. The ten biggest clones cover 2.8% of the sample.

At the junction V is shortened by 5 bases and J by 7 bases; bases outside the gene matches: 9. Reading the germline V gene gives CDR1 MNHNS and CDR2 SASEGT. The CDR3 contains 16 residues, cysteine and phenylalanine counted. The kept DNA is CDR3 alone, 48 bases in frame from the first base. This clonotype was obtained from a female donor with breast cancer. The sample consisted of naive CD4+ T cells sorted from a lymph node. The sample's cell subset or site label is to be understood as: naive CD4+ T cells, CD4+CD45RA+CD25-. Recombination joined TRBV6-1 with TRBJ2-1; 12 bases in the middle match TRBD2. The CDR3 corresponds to CASSPPTSGGSNEQFF. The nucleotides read TGTGCCAGCAGTCCTCCGACTAGCGGGGGTTCGAATGAGCAGTTCTTC.